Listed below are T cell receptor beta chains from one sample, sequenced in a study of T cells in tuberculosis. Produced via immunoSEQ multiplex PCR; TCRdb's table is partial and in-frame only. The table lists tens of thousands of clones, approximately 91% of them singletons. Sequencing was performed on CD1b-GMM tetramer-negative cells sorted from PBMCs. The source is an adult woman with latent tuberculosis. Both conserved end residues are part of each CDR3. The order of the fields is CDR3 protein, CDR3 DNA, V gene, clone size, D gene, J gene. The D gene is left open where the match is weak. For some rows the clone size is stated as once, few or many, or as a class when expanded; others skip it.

CDR3: CSVEGGRLGNYGYTF; DNA: TGCAGCGTTGAGGGGGGACGGCTCGGCAACTATGGCTACACCTTC; V: TRBV29-1; size: .; D: .; J: TRBJ1-2
CDR3: CASSQDPGQFNEKLFF; DNA: TGCGCCAGCAGCCAAGATCCCGGACAGTTTAATGAAAAACTGTTTTTT; V: TRBV4-3; size: .; D: .; J: TRBJ1-4
CDR3: CASSLAARRSPPPYNEQFF; DNA: TGTGCCAGCAGCTTAGCGGCCCGAAGGAGCCCACCCCCCTACAATGAGCAGTTCTTC; V: TRBV7-8; size: .; D: .; J: TRBJ2-1
CDR3: CASSSDRGGNTIYF; DNA: TGCGCCAGCAGCTCGGACAGGGGAGGAAACACCATATATTTT; V: TRBV5-1; size: .; D: TRBD1; J: TRBJ1-3
CDR3: CASSSTGNTEAFF; DNA: TGCGCCAGCAGCAGTACAGGGAACACTGAAGCTTTCTTT; V: TRBV5-1; size: .; D: .; J: TRBJ1-1
CDR3: CASSPRVDINEQFF; DNA: TGTGCCAGCAGTCCCCGGGTGGATATCAATGAGCAGTTCTTC; V: TRBV27; size: .; D: .; J: TRBJ2-1
CDR3: CASREPGLATNTGELFF; DNA: TGTGCCAGCAGGGAACCGGGACTAGCGACGAACACCGGGGAGCTGTTTTTT; V: TRBV6-1; size: .; D: TRBD2; J: TRBJ2-2
CDR3: CSVETGGLAGEYQETQYF; DNA: TGCAGCGTTGAAACAGGGGGACTAGCGGGGGAGTACCAAGAGACCCAGTACTTC; V: TRBV29-1; size: .; D: TRBD2; J: TRBJ2-5
CDR3: CASKGGGEKLFF; DNA: TGTGCCAGCAAGGGCGGCGGGGAAAAACTGTTTTTT; V: TRBV6-5; size: .; D: .; J: TRBJ1-4
CDR3: CASSSATSVEQFF; DNA: TGTGCCAGCAGCTCCGCTACTAGCGTTGAGCAGTTCTTC; V: TRBV7-8; size: .; D: TRBD2; J: TRBJ2-1
CDR3: CASSEGAVRDTQETQYF; DNA: TGTGCCAGCAGTGAAGGAGCCGTCCGGGACACCCAAGAGACCCAGTACTTC; V: TRBV6-1; size: .; D: .; J: TRBJ2-5
CDR3: CASSIGRVDIQYF; DNA: TGTGCCAGTAGTATAGGCAGGGTCGACATTCAGTACTTC; V: TRBV19; size: .; D: .; J: TRBJ2-4
CDR3: CAGSQALAGGRTDTQYF; DNA: TGCGCCGGCAGCCAAGCCTTGGCGGGGGGGCGAACAGATACGCAGTATTTT; V: TRBV4-3; size: .; D: TRBD2; J: TRBJ2-3
CDR3: CSAGTDRSMGNQPQHF; DNA: TGCAGCGCCGGTACCGACAGGTCTATGGGCAATCAGCCCCAGCATTTT; V: TRBV29-1; size: .; D: .; J: TRBJ1-5
CDR3: CASSVGQGQIGDGYTF; DNA: TGTGCCAGTAGTGTTGGACAGGGTCAAATCGGGGATGGCTACACCTTC; V: TRBV19; size: .; D: TRBD1; J: TRBJ1-2
CDR3: CASSDNTQGRAYNEQFF; DNA: TGTGCCAGCAGCGATAACACCCAGGGGAGGGCCTACAATGAGCAGTTCTTC; V: TRBV9; size: .; D: .; J: TRBJ2-1
CDR3: CASSPDRGFYEQYF; DNA: TGTGCCAGCAGTCCCGACAGGGGCTTTTACGAGCAGTACTTC; V: TRBV2; size: once; D: TRBD1; J: TRBJ2-7
CDR3: CASSDRFASGGQGYNEQFF; DNA: TGTGCCAGCAGTGATAGATTCGCTAGCGGGGGGCAAGGTTACAATGAGCAGTTCTTC; V: TRBV2; size: .; D: TRBD2; J: TRBJ2-1
CDR3: CASSFEGLANNEQFF; DNA: TGTGCCAGCAGCTTCGAGGGCTTGGCCAACAATGAGCAGTTCTTC; V: TRBV11-2; size: .; D: .; J: TRBJ2-1
CDR3: CAWRVGSTGELFF; DNA: TGTGCCTGGAGGGTCGGTAGCACCGGGGAGCTGTTTTTT; V: TRBV30; size: .; D: .; J: TRBJ2-2
CDR3: CASTPSIAGWNEQYF; DNA: TGTGCCAGCACCCCTAGTATAGCGGGGTGGAACGAGCAGTACTTC; V: TRBV6-1; size: .; D: TRBD2; J: TRBJ2-7
CDR3: CASSLAGQGNNEQFF; DNA: TGTGCTAGCAGCTTAGCAGGACAGGGGAACAATGAGCAGTTCTTC; V: TRBV7-7; size: .; D: TRBD1; J: TRBJ2-1
CDR3: CASSQRWRGGNNEQFF; DNA: TGTGCCAGCAGCCAGAGGTGGCGGGGGGGAAACAATGAGCAGTTCTTC; V: TRBV9; size: few; D: TRBD2; J: TRBJ2-1
CDR3: CATSRDMGGTGNTIYF; DNA: TGTGCCACCAGCAGAGATATGGGGGGAACTGGAAACACCATATATTTT; V: TRBV15; size: .; D: .; J: TRBJ1-3
CDR3: CASSSTTGAMNTEAFF; DNA: TGTGCCAGCAGCTCCACCACAGGGGCCATGAACACTGAAGCTTTCTTT; V: TRBV11-1; size: .; D: TRBD1; J: TRBJ1-1
CDR3: CASSVLGGGASTGELFF; DNA: TGTGCCAGCAGCGTCCTCGGAGGGGGGGCGAGCACCGGGGAGCTGTTTTTT; V: TRBV9; size: .; D: .; J: TRBJ2-2
CDR3: CASSKVDRGSGNTIYF; DNA: TGTGCCAGCAGCAAAGTAGACAGGGGCTCTGGAAACACCATATATTTT; V: TRBV21-1; size: .; D: .; J: TRBJ1-3
CDR3: CASSLDPAGGEKNTQYF; DNA: TGCGCCAGCAGCTTGGATCCAGCGGGGGGGGAAAAAAATACGCAGTATTTT; V: TRBV5-1; size: .; D: TRBD2; J: TRBJ2-3
CDR3: CASSLNGLSSYNEQFF; DNA: TGTGCCAGCAGCTTAAACGGTTTGAGCTCCTACAATGAGCAGTTCTTC; V: TRBV7-3; size: .; D: .; J: TRBJ2-1
CDR3: CASRARGGFHTGELFF; DNA: TGTGCCAGCAGAGCTCGGGGGGGATTCCACACCGGGGAGCTGTTTTTT; V: TRBV6-4; size: .; D: TRBD2; J: TRBJ2-2
CDR3: CAWSGLSGGIPETQYF; DNA: TGTGCCTGGAGCGGCCTTAGCGGGGGCATCCCAGAGACCCAGTACTTC; V: TRBV30; size: .; D: TRBD2; J: TRBJ2-5
CDR3: CASSSPGFGEKTQYF; DNA: TGTGCCAGTAGTTCCCCGGGGTTTGGGGAGAAGACCCAGTACTTC; V: TRBV19; size: .; D: .; J: TRBJ2-5
CDR3: CARSQGRQPQHF; DNA: TGTGCCAGGAGCCAGGGAAGACAGCCCCAGCATTTT; V: TRBV27; size: .; D: .; J: TRBJ1-5
CDR3: CAIRGGAGQPQHF; DNA: TGTGCCATCCGAGGGGGGGCAGGTCAGCCCCAGCATTTT; V: TRBV10-3; size: once; D: .; J: TRBJ1-5
CDR3: CASSSPPGQGGTEAFF; DNA: TGTGCCAGCAGCTCCCCCCCGGGACAGGGAGGCACTGAAGCTTTCTTT; V: TRBV7-9; size: .; D: TRBD1; J: TRBJ1-1
CDR3: CAIKDRGYGYTF; DNA: TGTGCCATCAAAGACAGGGGCTATGGCTACACCTTC; V: TRBV28; size: .; D: TRBD1; J: TRBJ1-2
CDR3: CASGQSVQNIQYF; DNA: TGTGCCAGTGGACAGTCGGTACAGAACATTCAGTACTTC; V: TRBV6-1; size: .; D: .; J: TRBJ2-4
CDR3: CASSVRGAGVETQYF; DNA: TGTGCCAGCAGCGTTCGGGGGGCCGGGGTAGAGACCCAGTACTTC; V: TRBV9; size: once; D: .; J: TRBJ2-5
CDR3: CASSLVTGYPYNEQFF; DNA: TGTGCCAGCAGCTTAGTGACGGGGTATCCCTACAATGAGCAGTTCTTC; V: TRBV7-9; size: .; D: .; J: TRBJ2-1
CDR3: CASSLGQGTGELFF; DNA: TGCGCCAGCAGCTTGGGACAGGGGACCGGGGAGCTGTTTTTT; V: TRBV5-1; size: .; D: TRBD1; J: TRBJ2-2
CDR3: CASGVRGNGGNTIYF; DNA: TGTGCTAGTGGTGTCAGGGGGAACGGTGGAAACACCATATATTTT; V: TRBV12-5; size: .; D: TRBD1; J: TRBJ1-3
CDR3: CASSSNPNRALYGYTF; DNA: TGTGCCAGCAGTTCAAACCCAAACAGGGCCCTCTATGGCTACACCTTC; V: TRBV27; size: .; D: .; J: TRBJ1-2
CDR3: CASSSWRKVGHEQYF; DNA: TGTGCCAGCAGCTCCTGGAGGAAGGTGGGTCACGAGCAGTACTTC; V: TRBV13; size: .; D: .; J: TRBJ2-7
CDR3: CASTIQGQPQHF; DNA: TGTGCCAGCACCATTCAGGGGCAGCCCCAGCATTTT; V: TRBV7-8; size: .; D: .; J: TRBJ1-5
CDR3: CAISKGQGSDNEQFF; DNA: TGTGCCATCAGTAAGGGACAGGGGTCCGACAATGAGCAGTTCTTC; V: TRBV10-3; size: .; D: TRBD1; J: TRBJ2-1
CDR3: CASSLGTGASGDTQYF; DNA: TGTGCCAGCAGTTTAGGGACAGGGGCCTCGGGAGATACGCAGTATTTT; V: TRBV27; size: .; D: TRBD1; J: TRBJ2-3
CDR3: CASALYLGQNYEQYF; DNA: TGTGCTAGTGCACTATACCTGGGACAGAACTACGAGCAGTACTTC; V: TRBV12-5; size: .; D: TRBD1; J: TRBJ2-7
CDR3: CATSRGATQGRYNEQFF; DNA: TGTGCCACCAGCAGAGGAGCGACACAGGGGAGGTACAATGAGCAGTTCTTC; V: TRBV15; size: .; D: .; J: TRBJ2-1
CDR3: CASSYFAGLDTEAFF; DNA: TGTGCCAGCAGTTATTTCGCGGGGTTGGACACTGAAGCTTTCTTT; V: TRBV6-6; size: once; D: .; J: TRBJ1-1
CDR3: CASSRDRLLDEKLFF; DNA: TGCGCCAGCAGCCGGGACAGACTACTAGATGAAAAACTGTTTTTT; V: TRBV5-1; size: .; D: TRBD1; J: TRBJ1-4
CDR3: CASSLGTGGTGELFF; DNA: TGCGCCAGCAGCTTGGGGACAGGGGGCACCGGGGAGCTGTTTTTT; V: TRBV5-1; size: few; D: TRBD1; J: TRBJ2-2
CDR3: CASIALSETQYF; DNA: TGTGCCAGCATAGCGTTGTCAGAGACCCAGTACTTC; V: TRBV6-1; size: once; D: .; J: TRBJ2-5
CDR3: CSVSRGSNQPQHF; DNA: TGCAGCGTTAGCAGGGGCAGCAATCAGCCCCAGCATTTT; V: TRBV29-1; size: .; D: .; J: TRBJ1-5
CDR3: CASTPSGTGAYGYTF; DNA: TGTGCCAGCACCCCATCCGGGACAGGGGCCTATGGCTACACCTTC; V: TRBV9; size: .; D: TRBD1; J: TRBJ1-2
CDR3: CASTQTQGGKQFF; DNA: TGTGCCAGCACCCAAACCCAGGGAGGGAAGCAGTTCTTC; V: TRBV7-8; size: .; D: TRBD2; J: TRBJ2-1
CDR3: CASSYSGGKEKLFF; DNA: TGTGCCAGCAGTTACAGCGGGGGGAAAGAAAAACTGTTTTTT; V: TRBV6-6; size: .; D: .; J: TRBJ1-4
CDR3: CASSGGTLGANVLTF; DNA: TGTGCCAGCAGCGGAGGGACACTTGGGGCCAACGTCCTGACTTTC; V: TRBV9; size: few; D: .; J: TRBJ2-6
CDR3: CASSRTGRWSEQYF; DNA: TGTGCCAGCAGCAGGACAGGGAGGTGGAGCGAGCAGTACTTC; V: TRBV5-4; size: few; D: TRBD1; J: TRBJ2-7
CDR3: CASSLMGEVTGELFF; DNA: TGTGCCAGCAGCTTAATGGGGGAGGTCACCGGGGAGCTGTTTTTT; V: TRBV11-2; size: .; D: .; J: TRBJ2-2
CDR3: CASSLTGSQETQYF; DNA: TGTGCCAGCAGCTTGACCGGGTCCCAAGAGACCCAGTACTTC; V: TRBV5-6; size: .; D: .; J: TRBJ2-5